This T cell receptor beta chain came from a study of blood T cell repertoires in COVID-19. Study-wide context: The United States, Italy and Spain provided the acute and convalescent COVID-19 samples.

Produced via immunoSEQ multiplex PCR; TCRdb's table is partial and in-frame only. The table records approximately 150,000 clones, approximately 88% of them present only once. Germline V CDR1 and CDR2: WSHSY, SAAADI. Trimming removed 8 bases from V and 6 bases from J, with 10 bases in between. The CDR3 extends over 11 amino acids. Sequencing was done on a sample of peripheral blood. The chain has TRBV10-2 and TRBJ1-2; TRBD1 might be the D (5 bases). The receptor comes from a woman of 80 years or more with acute or convalescent COVID-19. CDR3 DNA sequence: TGCGCCAGCGGGCGGGGGGATGGCTACACCTTC. It is translated as CASGRGDGYTF.